This T cell receptor (beta chain) was identified in a study of blood T cell repertoires in COVID-19. About the study: PBMCs, B-cell-depleted T cells, or T cells provided the cDNA or gDNA that made up the material.

Per the original methods: Cell counts per sample came from amplifying reference gene primers. Clones were read by immunoSEQ multiplex PCR, and TCRdb kept only the in-frame ones, dropping some. That table is the source of V, J and clone size, and D and trimming were worked out from the DNA. The table shows 260,000 or so clones, with roughly 85% occurring only once. Donors of Cohort 3 who recovered were those that had two negative PCRs, clearance, or symptom resolution. V shed 3 bases, J shed 10 bases, and the junction held 5 bases outside the gene matches. Germline lookup yields CDR1 SGHTA and CDR2 FQGNSA. The CDR3 sequence is 15 residues long.

This chain connects TRBV7-2 to TRBJ2-1; 14 nucleotides line up with TRBD2. The sequencing sample was made of PBMCs or T cells enriched from blood (not recorded which). The clonotype originates from a woman aged 45-59 years who had recovered from COVID-19. The CDR3 sequence: CASSFGLAGGREQFF. In DNA form, the CDR3 reads TGTGCCAGCAGCTTTGGACTAGCGGGGGGTCGGGAGCAGTTCTTC.